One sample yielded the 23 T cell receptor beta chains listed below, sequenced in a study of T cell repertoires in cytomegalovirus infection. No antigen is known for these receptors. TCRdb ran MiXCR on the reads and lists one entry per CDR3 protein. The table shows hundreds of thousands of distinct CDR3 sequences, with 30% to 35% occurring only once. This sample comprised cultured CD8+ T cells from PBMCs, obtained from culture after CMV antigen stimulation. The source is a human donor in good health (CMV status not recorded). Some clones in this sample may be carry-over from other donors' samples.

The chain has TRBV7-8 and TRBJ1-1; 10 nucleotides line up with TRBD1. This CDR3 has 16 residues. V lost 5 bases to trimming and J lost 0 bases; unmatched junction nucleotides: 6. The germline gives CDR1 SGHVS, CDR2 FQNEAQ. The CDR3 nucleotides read TGTGCCAGCAGCCCTGGACAGGGGGGGGTGAACACTGAAGCTTTCTTT. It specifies CASSPGQGGVNTEAFF.

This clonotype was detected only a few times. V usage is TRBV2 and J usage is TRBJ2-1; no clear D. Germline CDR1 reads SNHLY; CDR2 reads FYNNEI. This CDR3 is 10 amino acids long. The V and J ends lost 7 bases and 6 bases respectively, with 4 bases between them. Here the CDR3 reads CASNGNEQFF. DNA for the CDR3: TGTGCCAGCAATGGCAATGAGCAGTTCTTC.

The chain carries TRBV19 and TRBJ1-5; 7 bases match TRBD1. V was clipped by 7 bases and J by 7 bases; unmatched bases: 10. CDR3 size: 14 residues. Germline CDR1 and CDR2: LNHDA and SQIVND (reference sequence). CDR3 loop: CASTNRGIRQPQHF. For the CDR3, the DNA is TGTGCCAGTACTAACAGGGGAATCCGGCAGCCCCAGCATTTT. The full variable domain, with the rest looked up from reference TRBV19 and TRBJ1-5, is DGGITQSPKYLFRKEGQNVTLSCEQNLNHDAMYWYRQDPGQGLRLIYYSQIVNDFQKGDIAEGYSVSREKKESFPLTVTSAQKNPTAFYLCASTNRGIRQPQHFGDGTRLSIL.

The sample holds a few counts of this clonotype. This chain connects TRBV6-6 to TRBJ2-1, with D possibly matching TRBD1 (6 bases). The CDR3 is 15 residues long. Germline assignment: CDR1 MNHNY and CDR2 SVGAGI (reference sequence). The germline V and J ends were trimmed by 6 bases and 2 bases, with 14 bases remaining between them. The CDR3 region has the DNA TGTGCCAGCAGCTCCACAGGGATGACCTACAATGAGCAGTTCTTC. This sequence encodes CASSSTGMTYNEQFF.

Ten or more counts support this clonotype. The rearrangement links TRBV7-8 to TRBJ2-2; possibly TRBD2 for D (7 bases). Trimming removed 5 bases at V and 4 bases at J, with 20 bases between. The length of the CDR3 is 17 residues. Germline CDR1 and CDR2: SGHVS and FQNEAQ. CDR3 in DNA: TGTGCCAGCAGCACCGTACTCGGGGGGCCTCCCACCGGGGAGCTGTTTTTT. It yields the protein CASSTVLGGPPTGELFF.

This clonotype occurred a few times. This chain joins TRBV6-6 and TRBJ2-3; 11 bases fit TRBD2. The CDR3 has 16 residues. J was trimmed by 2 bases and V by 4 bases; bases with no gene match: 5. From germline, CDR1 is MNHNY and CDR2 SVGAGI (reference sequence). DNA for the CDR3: TGTGCCAGCAGTTCCCAACTAGCGGGGGCCACAGATACGCAGTATTTT. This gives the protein CASSSQLAGATDTQYF.

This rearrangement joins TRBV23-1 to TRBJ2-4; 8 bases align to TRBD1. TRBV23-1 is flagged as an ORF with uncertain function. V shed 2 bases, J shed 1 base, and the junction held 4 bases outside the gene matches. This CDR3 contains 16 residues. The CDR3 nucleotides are TGCGCCAGCAGTCAACGGACAGGGACGGCCAAAAACATTCAGTACTTC. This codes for CASSQRTGTAKNIQYF.

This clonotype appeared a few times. This chain's CDR3 is CASRTGGGADTQYF. In nucleotides, the CDR3 is TGTGCCAGCAGAACAGGGGGGGGGGCAGATACGCAGTATTTT. The chain is built from TRBV6-6 and TRBJ2-3, with D perhaps matching TRBD1 (8 bases). Trimming took 6 bases from V and 4 from J, leaving 14 bases between them. Germline V gives CDR1 MNHNY, CDR2 SVGAGI (reference sequence). This CDR3 has 14 amino acids.

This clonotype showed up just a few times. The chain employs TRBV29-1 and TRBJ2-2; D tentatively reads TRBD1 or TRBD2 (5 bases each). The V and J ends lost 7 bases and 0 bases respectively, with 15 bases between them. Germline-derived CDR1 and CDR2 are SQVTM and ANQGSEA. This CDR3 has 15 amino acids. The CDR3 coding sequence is TGCAGCGCTGGGACCGAAGTGGCGAACACCGGGGAGCTGTTTTTT. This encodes CSAGTEVANTGELFF.

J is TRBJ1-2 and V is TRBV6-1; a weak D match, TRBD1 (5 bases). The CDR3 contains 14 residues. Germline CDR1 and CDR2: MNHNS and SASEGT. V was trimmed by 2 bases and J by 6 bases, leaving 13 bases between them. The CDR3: CASSEFQGGNGYTF. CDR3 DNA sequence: TGTGCCAGCAGTGAATTCCAGGGTGGTAATGGCTACACCTTC.

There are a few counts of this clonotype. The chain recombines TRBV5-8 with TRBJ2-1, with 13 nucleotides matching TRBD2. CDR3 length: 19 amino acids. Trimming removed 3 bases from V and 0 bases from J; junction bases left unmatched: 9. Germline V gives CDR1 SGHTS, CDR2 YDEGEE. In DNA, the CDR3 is TGTGCCAGCAGCTCATGGGGACTAGCGGGGCGCCGCTCCTACAATGAGCAGTTCTTC. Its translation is CASSSWGLAGRRSYNEQFF.

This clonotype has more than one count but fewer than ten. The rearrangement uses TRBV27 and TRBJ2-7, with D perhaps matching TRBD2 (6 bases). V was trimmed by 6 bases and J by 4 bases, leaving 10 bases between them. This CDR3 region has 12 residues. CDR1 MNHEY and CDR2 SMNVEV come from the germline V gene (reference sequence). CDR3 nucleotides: TGTGCCAGCAGCGTGCGGGGATACGAGCAGTACTTC. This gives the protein CASSVRGYEQYF.

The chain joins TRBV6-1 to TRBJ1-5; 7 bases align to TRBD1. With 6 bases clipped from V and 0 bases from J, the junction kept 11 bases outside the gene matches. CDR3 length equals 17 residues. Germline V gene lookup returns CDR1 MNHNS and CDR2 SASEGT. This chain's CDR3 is CASRVDRAWVSNQPQHF. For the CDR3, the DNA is TGTGCCAGCAGAGTTGACAGGGCTTGGGTTAGCAATCAGCCCCAGCATTTT.

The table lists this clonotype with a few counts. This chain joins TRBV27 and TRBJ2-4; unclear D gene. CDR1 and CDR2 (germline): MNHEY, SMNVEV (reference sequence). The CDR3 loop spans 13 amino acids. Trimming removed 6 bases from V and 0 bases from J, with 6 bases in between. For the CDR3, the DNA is TGTGCCAGCAGCGAAATAGCCAAAAACATTCAGTACTTC. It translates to CASSEIAKNIQYF.

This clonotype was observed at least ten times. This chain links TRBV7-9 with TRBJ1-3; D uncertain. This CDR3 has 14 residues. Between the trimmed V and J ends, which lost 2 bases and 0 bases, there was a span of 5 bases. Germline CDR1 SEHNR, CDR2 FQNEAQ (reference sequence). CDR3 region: CASSLPLSGNTIYF. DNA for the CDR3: TGTGCCAGCAGCTTACCGCTCTCTGGAAACACCATATATTTT.

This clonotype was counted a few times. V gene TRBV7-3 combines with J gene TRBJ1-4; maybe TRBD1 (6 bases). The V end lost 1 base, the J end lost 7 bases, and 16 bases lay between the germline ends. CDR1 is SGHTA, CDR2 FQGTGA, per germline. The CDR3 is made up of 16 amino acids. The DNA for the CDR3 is TGTGCCAGCAGCTTAAGATACAGGGCGGAGGGTGAAAAACTGTTTTTT. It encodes CASSLRYRAEGEKLFF.

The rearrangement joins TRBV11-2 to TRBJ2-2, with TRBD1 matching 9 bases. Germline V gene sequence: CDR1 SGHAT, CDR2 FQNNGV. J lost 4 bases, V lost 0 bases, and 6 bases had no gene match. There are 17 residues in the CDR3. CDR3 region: CASSLDPGQGSTGELFF. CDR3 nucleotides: TGTGCCAGCAGCTTAGATCCGGGACAGGGCAGCACCGGGGAGCTGTTTTTT.

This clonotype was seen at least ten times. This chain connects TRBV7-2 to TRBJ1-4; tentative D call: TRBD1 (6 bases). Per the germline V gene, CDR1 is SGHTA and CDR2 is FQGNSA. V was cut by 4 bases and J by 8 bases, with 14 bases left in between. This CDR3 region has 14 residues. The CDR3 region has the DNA TGTGCCAGCAGCTCCGACATTAGGGGGGAAAAACTGTTTTTT. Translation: CASSSDIRGEKLFF.

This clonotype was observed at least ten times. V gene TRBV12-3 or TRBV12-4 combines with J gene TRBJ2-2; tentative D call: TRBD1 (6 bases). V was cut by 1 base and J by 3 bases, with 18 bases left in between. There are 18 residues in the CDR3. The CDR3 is CASSLEGERITDTGELFF. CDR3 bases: TGTGCCAGCAGTTTAGAGGGGGAGCGGATTACGGACACCGGGGAGCTGTTTTTT.

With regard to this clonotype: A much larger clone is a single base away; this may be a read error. As DNA, the CDR3 is TGTGCCAGCAGTTACAATGGGGGAGAGACCCAGTACTTC. This gives the protein CASSYNGGETQYF. V gene TRBV6-5 combines with J gene TRBJ2-5; D is tentatively TRBD1 or TRBD2 (5 bases each). There are 13 residues in the CDR3. Germline V gene data show CDR1 as MNHEY and CDR2 as SVGAGI. V lost 2 bases to trimming and J lost 4 bases, with 8 bases between them.

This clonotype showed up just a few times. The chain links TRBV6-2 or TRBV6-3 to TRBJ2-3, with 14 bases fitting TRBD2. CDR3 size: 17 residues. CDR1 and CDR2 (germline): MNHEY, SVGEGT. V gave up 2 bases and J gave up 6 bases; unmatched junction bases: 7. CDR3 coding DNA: TGTGCCAGCAGTTACCCGGGACTAGCGGGGGCTTACGATACGCAGTATTTT. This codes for CASSYPGLAGAYDTQYF.

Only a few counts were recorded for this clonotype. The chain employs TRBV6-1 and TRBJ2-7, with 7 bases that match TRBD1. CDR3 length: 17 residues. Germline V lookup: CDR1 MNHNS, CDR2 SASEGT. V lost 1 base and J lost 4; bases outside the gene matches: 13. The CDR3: CASSEEGNRGFPYEQYF. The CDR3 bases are TGTGCCAGCAGTGAAGAGGGGAACAGGGGCTTCCCTTACGAGCAGTACTTC.

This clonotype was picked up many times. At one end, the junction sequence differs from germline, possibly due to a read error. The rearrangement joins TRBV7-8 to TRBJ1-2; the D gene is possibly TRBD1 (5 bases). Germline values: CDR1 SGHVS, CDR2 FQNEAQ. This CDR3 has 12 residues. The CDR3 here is CASSLVETVHVF. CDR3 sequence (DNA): TGTGCCAGCAGCTTAGTAGAGACAGTCCACGTCTTC.